This T cell receptor beta chain was documented in a study of T cells in Graves' hyperthyroidism and ophthalmopathy. About this clonotype itself: At one end, the junction sequence differs from germline, possibly due to a read error.

This CDR3 region has 15 residues. Germline CDR1 reads ENHRY; CDR2 reads SYGVKD. For Graves' hyperthyroidism to be stable, ophthalmopathy could not progress within 18 months. RNA transcripts provided the source from which TCR beta CDR3 regions were amplified. The HTBI set primed first-round TCR CDR3 RT-PCR. TCRdb processed the multiplex PCR reads anew with MiXCR; each CDR3 protein has one entry. Among 700,000 to 950,000 distinct CDR3 sequences listed, over 35% were seen once. Sequences were obtained from blood. This chain joins TRBV10-3 and TRBJ1-5, with TRBD1 as a possible D gene (5 bases). The TCR sequence derives from a woman in her 40s with Graves' hyperthyroidism. The CDR3 loop is CASSEVWGVGQPQHF. CDR3 nucleotide sequence: TGTGCCAGCAGTGAAGTGTGGGGCGTTGGTCAGCCCCAGCATTTT.